The rows below give T cell receptor beta chains drawn from one sample of a study of technical replicates of blood from a few donors. The method was immunoSEQ multiplex PCR; TCRdb's version includes in-frame clones alone and lacks a portion of them. The table shows about 70,000 clones, with around nine tenths occurring only once. The source material was T cells isolated from PBMCs. Receptors were obtained from a human donor in good health. CDR3s leave out the opening cysteine and the closing phenylalanine or tryptophan. Each record gives: CDR3 protein, clone size, J gene, D gene, V gene. D genes are given only for firm matches. Clone size appears in some rows only: once, few, many, or a class for an expanded clone.

CDR3: AIGQDYGYT
size: .
J: TRBJ1-2
D: .
V: TRBV10-3

CDR3: ASSEAGGSSYEQY
size: .
J: TRBJ2-7
D: TRBD2
V: TRBV6-1

CDR3: SVVGLAESYEQY
size: once
J: TRBJ2-7
D: TRBD2
V: TRBV29-1

CDR3: ASSIGPGGNIQY
size: .
J: TRBJ2-4
D: .
V: TRBV19

CDR3: ASSFHRDEQY
size: .
J: TRBJ2-7
D: .
V: TRBV5-1

CDR3: AWRREGVYKQY
size: .
J: TRBJ2-7
D: .
V: TRBV30

CDR3: ASRLAGPYEQY
size: once
J: TRBJ2-7
D: TRBD2
V: TRBV27

CDR3: ASRPLVTETQY
size: .
J: TRBJ2-5
D: .
V: TRBV11-2

CDR3: ASMRTGVYNEQF
size: .
J: TRBJ2-1
D: TRBD1
V: TRBV14

CDR3: ASSLSAAFNTEAF
size: once
J: TRBJ1-1
D: .
V: TRBV7-2

CDR3: ASSTHRDFGPYEQY
size: .
J: TRBJ2-7
D: .
V: TRBV5-1

CDR3: ASCRQEPYNYGYT
size: .
J: TRBJ1-2
D: .
V: TRBV6-5

CDR3: ASSFPGQGEGYGYT
size: .
J: TRBJ1-2
D: TRBD1
V: TRBV13

CDR3: ASSLVDRGIDGYT
size: .
J: TRBJ1-2
D: TRBD1
V: TRBV28

CDR3: ASSEISTLGVNYGYT
size: .
J: TRBJ1-2
D: .
V: TRBV25-1

CDR3: ASSHAEGANVLT
size: .
J: TRBJ2-6
D: .
V: TRBV4-3

CDR3: ASSQETQVNTEAF
size: .
J: TRBJ1-1
D: .
V: TRBV4-1

CDR3: ASSGAGPSSYEQY
size: .
J: TRBJ2-7
D: TRBD2
V: TRBV5-6

CDR3: ASSVASGVKNIQY
size: .
J: TRBJ2-4
D: TRBD2
V: TRBV9

CDR3: ASSLELYSKYGYT
size: .
J: TRBJ1-2
D: .
V: TRBV5-1

CDR3: ASSDGAGGNTGELF
size: .
J: TRBJ2-2
D: TRBD2
V: TRBV6-4

CDR3: ASSLRYTGVDTEAF
size: .
J: TRBJ1-1
D: TRBD1
V: TRBV7-9

CDR3: ASSFLQYNQPQH
size: .
J: TRBJ1-5
D: .
V: TRBV28

CDR3: ASSAIERGANYGYT
size: .
J: TRBJ1-2
D: .
V: TRBV9

CDR3: ASSSPGGMNTEAF
size: .
J: TRBJ1-1
D: .
V: TRBV6-5

CDR3: ASSFGGGGYT
size: .
J: TRBJ1-2
D: .
V: TRBV11-3

CDR3: ASSQAPEGRIYEQY
size: .
J: TRBJ2-7
D: .
V: TRBV14

CDR3: ASSSTGYTEAF
size: .
J: TRBJ1-1
D: TRBD1
V: TRBV19

CDR3: ASSSVRETQY
size: .
J: TRBJ2-5
D: .
V: TRBV11-2